These 18 T cell receptor beta chains were all obtained from the same sample, sequenced in a study of blood T cell repertoires in COVID-19. The protocol was immunoSEQ multiplex PCR, while the TCRdb copy is restricted to in-frame clones and leaves out a portion. The top ten clones hold about 2.1% of a sample with roughly 430,000 clones, 88% of them seen once. Sequences were obtained from PBMCs or T cells enriched from blood (not recorded which). These receptors all come from a woman aged 40 to 50 with acute COVID-19.

The table lists this clone with a few counts. This chain links TRBV29-1 with TRBJ1-2, with D unclear. V shed 3 bases and J shed 7 bases, with 6 bases lying between them. Germline V gene data show CDR1 as SQVTM and CDR2 as ANQGSEA. CDR3 length: 10 amino acids. CDR3 in amino acids: CSVDPTGYTF. DNA of the CDR3: TGCAGCGTTGATCCTACTGGCTACACCTTC.

This clone was counted once. The chain recombines TRBV29-1 with TRBJ2-5; 7 nucleotides line up with TRBD2. Germline V gene lookup returns CDR1 SQVTM and CDR2 ANQGSEA. This CDR3 is built from 12 residues. Germline trimming cut 7 bases from V and 5 bases from J; bases unmatched to any gene: 7. In nucleotides, the CDR3 is TGCAGCGGGAAGACTAGCCGGGAGACCCAGTACTTC. Residues: CSGKTSRETQYF. The whole variable domain, remainder taken from reference TRBV29-1 and TRBJ2-5, is SAVISQKPSRDICQRGTSLTIQCQVDSQVTMMFWYRQQPGQSLTLIATANQGSEATYESGFVIDKFPISRPNLTFSTLTVSNMSPEDSSIYLCSGKTSRETQYFGPGTRLLVL.

The chain is built from TRBV30 and TRBJ1-4; 9 nucleotides align to TRBD1. The junction had 6 bases not matched to a gene; V was cut back by 2 bases and J by 8 bases. Looked up from germline, CDR1 is GTSNPN and CDR2 is SVGIG (reference sequence). The CDR3 has 14 amino acids. For the CDR3, the DNA is TGTGCCTGGAGTCAACAGGGGGCAGGAGAAAAACTGTTTTTT. Its protein is CAWSQQGAGEKLFF.

This chain connects TRBV6-4 to TRBJ2-1; D is undetermined. CDR3 length: 15 amino acids. Germline V lookup: CDR1 MRHNA, CDR2 SNTAGT. Trimming stripped 3 bases from V and 0 bases from J, with 9 bases between. CDR3 amino acids: CASSDSSRSYNEQFF. The CDR3 DNA sequence: TGTGCCAGCAGTGATTCGAGTCGCTCCTACAATGAGCAGTTCTTC.

The chain recombines TRBV18 with TRBJ2-2; 9 positions agree with TRBD1. The V gene end was trimmed by 3 bases and the J gene end by 6 bases; junction bases not matched to a gene: 5. Germline CDR1 is KGHSH and CDR2 is LQKENI. The CDR3 length is 15 residues. The CDR3 DNA is TGTGCCAGCTCACCCGGGACAGGGATAGCCGGGGAGCTGTTTTTT. Its protein is CASSPGTGIAGELFF.

This clone was seen a handful of times. V usage is TRBV5-4 and J usage is TRBJ2-3; 9 positions match TRBD2. Germline-derived CDR1 and CDR2 are SGHNT and YYREEE (reference sequence). The CDR3 runs to 15 residues. Unmatched junction bases numbered 3, after V lost 0 bases and J lost 4 bases. The CDR3 reads CASSLGGGASDTQYF. CDR3 sequence (DNA): TGTGCCAGCAGCTTGGGCGGGGGGGCTTCAGATACGCAGTATTTT.

This chain uses TRBV5-1 with TRBJ2-1; 9 bases are shared with TRBD2. J gave up 2 bases and V 0 bases, and 9 bases lay outside the gene matches. CDR1 is SGHRS, CDR2 YFSETQ, per germline. This CDR3 is built from 18 residues. Here the CDR3 reads CASSLDWSSGAPYNEQFF. The CDR3 coding sequence is TGCGCCAGCAGCTTGGACTGGTCTAGCGGGGCTCCCTACAATGAGCAGTTCTTC.

The chain has TRBV18 and TRBJ2-5, with D possibly being TRBD1 (5 bases). The V gene lost 2 bases and the J gene lost 0 bases, with 10 bases spanning the gap. Germline CDR1 reads KGHSH; CDR2 reads LQKENI. The CDR3 contains 15 residues. The CDR3 loop is CASSPRTTYQETQYF. The CDR3 DNA sequence: TGTGCCAGCTCACCAAGGACAACCTACCAAGAGACCCAGTACTTC.

The CDR3 spells CATSDFTKGGTDTQYF. The CDR3 bases are TGTGCCACCAGTGATTTTACTAAAGGGGGCACAGATACGCAGTATTTT. The V gene is TRBV24-1, the J gene TRBJ2-3; D perhaps matches TRBD1 (5 bases). In germline, CDR1 is KGHDR, CDR2 SFDVKD. The V gene lost 1 base and the J gene lost 1 base, with 11 bases spanning the gap. The CDR3 sequence is 16 residues long.

This chain joins TRBV5-1 and TRBJ2-2; 7 bases agree with TRBD1. CDR1 is SGHRS, CDR2 YFSETQ, per germline. After removal of 2 bases from V and 6 bases from J, the junction contained 13 bases not matched to a gene. This CDR3 is built from 17 residues. As DNA, the CDR3 is TGCGCCAGCAGCTTTGAGTTGAGACAGGGCCTTGCCGGGGAGCTGTTTTTT. The encoded protein is CASSFELRQGLAGELFF.

J is TRBJ2-2 and V is TRBV24-1; a possible D gene is TRBD2 (6 bases). V was clipped by 9 bases and J by 7 bases, with 20 bases between them. This CDR3 has 15 residues. CDR1 and CDR2 from the germline V gene are KGHDR and SFDVKD. As DNA, the CDR3 is TGTGCCACCGGCCCGGGACTTCGGAGTAGCGGGGAGCTGTTTTTT. It encodes CATGPGLRSSGELFF.

This chain connects TRBV30 to TRBJ1-1; 11 bases align to TRBD1. Germline assignment: CDR1 GTSNPN and CDR2 SVGIG (reference sequence). CDR3 size: 15 residues. Trimming took 5 bases from V and 0 from J; bases not matched to a gene: 5. CDR3 DNA sequence: TGTGCCTGGTTGGAGGGACAGGGGGTGAACACTGAAGCTTTCTTT. Translated, it gives CAWLEGQGVNTEAFF.

The CDR3 loop reads CASSQDGQADYGYTF. For the CDR3, the DNA is TGCGCCAGCAGCCAGGACGGACAGGCGGACTATGGCTACACCTTC. V gene TRBV4-1 combines with J gene TRBJ1-2; 7 bases line up with TRBD1. CDR1 and CDR2 from the germline V gene are MGHRA and YSYEKL. The CDR3 totals 15 residues. J was trimmed by 3 bases and V by 3 bases; bases with no gene match: 7.

The V and J genes are TRBV10-1 and TRBJ1-4; 9 positions agree with TRBD1. This CDR3 comprises 15 residues. The V gene's germline CDR1 is WNHNN and CDR2 SYGVQD (reference sequence). Unmatched junction bases numbered 6, after V lost 2 bases and J lost 8 bases. The CDR3 here is CASSEPPGQGEKLFF. For the CDR3, the DNA is TGCGCCAGCAGTGAGCCCCCGGGACAGGGCGAAAAACTGTTTTTT.

The chain recombines TRBV20-1 with TRBJ2-5, with a tentative D call TRBD1 (5 bases). Germline loops: CDR1 DFQATT, CDR2 SNEGSKA (reference sequence). The CDR3 totals 14 residues. Trimming stripped 3 bases from V and 1 base from J, with 12 bases between. CDR3 nucleotides: TGCAGTGCTAGTGGGGCGCAGGGCCAAGAGACCCAGTACTTC. Its translation is CSASGAQGQETQYF.

The gene calls are TRBV4-2 and TRBJ2-7; 9 bases align to TRBD1. Trimming took 0 bases from V and 4 from J; bases not matched to a gene: 4. The CDR3 has 15 amino acids. Germline values: CDR1 LGHNA, CDR2 YNFKEQ. The CDR3 is CASSQDFGTGYEQYF. CDR3 nucleotide sequence: TGTGCCAGCAGCCAAGATTTCGGGACAGGGTACGAGCAGTACTTC.

This clone appeared a single time. V gene TRBV30 combines with J gene TRBJ2-7; no definite D call. V was shortened by 4 bases and J by 6 bases, with 10 bases between the two germline ends. Germline CDR1 GTSNPN, CDR2 SVGIG (reference sequence). The CDR3 length is 11 residues. The chain's CDR3 is CAWKVTGEQYF. DNA of the CDR3: TGTGCCTGGAAAGTGACGGGCGAGCAGTACTTC.

The genes are TRBV19 and TRBJ1-1; a weak D match, TRBD1 (6 bases). The germline V gene has CDR1 LNHDA and CDR2 SQIVND (reference sequence). Between the trimmed V and J ends, which lost 5 bases and 1 base, there was a span of 11 bases. This CDR3 region has 14 residues. CDR3 DNA sequence: TGTGCCAGTAGTTTGGACAGAAGGAACACTGAAGCTTTCTTT. Protein product: CASSLDRRNTEAFF.